A selection of T cell receptor beta chains follows, all from one sample in a study of cytomegalovirus exposure and HLA in healthy donors. TCRdb's copy holds only in-frame clones and misses some; the assay was immunoSEQ multiplex PCR. The repertoire holds 200,000 or so clones, with around 86% as singletons. Material: PBMCs. Receptor source: a woman in her fifties or sixties in good health and CMV-seropositive. CDR3s include the opening cysteine and the closing phenylalanine or tryptophan. Each record gives: D gene, clone size, V gene, J gene, CDR3 DNA, CDR3 protein. A D gene is named only where the DNA matches it firmly. Part of the rows lack a size; the others show once, few, many or a class for expanded clones.

>TRBD1|few|TRBV6-5|TRBJ1-2
TGTGCCAGCAGTTCTCTACAGGGGAGGTATGGCTACACCTTC
CASSSLQGRYGYTF
>.|.|TRBV18|TRBJ1-2
TGTGCCAGCTCACCAATGACACTCTATGGCTACACCTTC
CASSPMTLYGYTF
>.|.|TRBV2|TRBJ1-5
TGTGCCAGCACCCTAGTGGGTACGAATCAGCCCCAGCATTTT
CASTLVGTNQPQHF
>TRBD2|.|TRBV2|TRBJ2-1
TGTGCCAGCAGTGGCGTGGGGGGGACGTCGGGGCATGGGAATGAGCAGTTCTTC
CASSGVGGTSGHGNEQFF
>.|few|TRBV5-1|TRBJ1-5
TGCGCCAGCAGCTTGGGGGGCCAAAGCAATCAGCCCCAGCATTTT
CASSLGGQSNQPQHF
>.|.|TRBV4-3|TRBJ1-3
TGCGCCAGCAGCCAAGCCCTCCCGACAGCTTACAGCTCTGGAAACACCATATATTTT
CASSQALPTAYSSGNTIYF
>.|.|TRBV28|TRBJ2-7
TGTGCCAGCAGCACGCTCAGGGCCCTCCTCTACGAGCAGTACTTC
CASSTLRALLYEQYF
>TRBD1|.|TRBV4-1|TRBJ2-5
TGCGCCAGCAGCCAAGGACAGGGGGGATCCCAAGAGACCCAGTACTTC
CASSQGQGGSQETQYF
>.|.|TRBV10-3|TRBJ1-5
TGTGCCATCAGTCCCGGGGGGGGCGGGCAGCCCCAGCATTTT
CAISPGGGGQPQHF
>.|.|TRBV28|TRBJ2-7
TGTGCCAGCAGCTACTTTACAGGGATCCACGAGCAGTACTTC
CASSYFTGIHEQYF
>.|.|TRBV5-1|TRBJ1-1
TGCGCCAGCAGCCCCGGACAGTCTTTGGGGAACACTGAAGCTTTCTTT
CASSPGQSLGNTEAFF
>.|few|TRBV5-5|TRBJ1-2
TGTGCCAGCAGCTTCTGGACGGAGGATGGCTACACCTTC
CASSFWTEDGYTF
>.|.|TRBV18|TRBJ1-2
TGTGCCAGCTCCCGCGGGAGAGAGTCCGGCTACACCTTC
CASSRGRESGYTF
>.|once|TRBV18|TRBJ2-5
TGTGCCAGCTCACCGGGAGAGGGAGAGACCCAGTACTTC
CASSPGEGETQYF
>TRBD2|once|TRBV4-1|TRBJ2-2
TGCGCCAGCAGCCAAAATACAGACGGGGGGGTCGGGGAGCTGTTTTTT
CASSQNTDGGVGELFF
>TRBD2|few|TRBV5-1|TRBJ2-3
TGCGCCAGCAGCGCCAGGACTAGCGGCGACACAGATACGCAGTATTTT
CASSARTSGDTDTQYF
>TRBD2|.|TRBV4-1|TRBJ2-3
TGCGCCAGCAGCCGGGGGACTAGCGGGAGCGGGGATACGCAGTATTTT
CASSRGTSGSGDTQYF
>TRBD1|.|TRBV10-3|TRBJ2-1
TGTGCCATCAGATCGGGACAGAACAATGAGCAGTTCTTC
CAIRSGQNNEQFF
>.|.|TRBV13|TRBJ2-7
TGTGCCAGCAGTCTTATCAGCTCCTACGAGCAGTACTTC
CASSLISSYEQYF
>TRBD1|.|TRBV18|TRBJ2-2
TGTGCCAGCTCGCCGACAGGGCCCAACACCGGGGAGCTGTTTTTT
CASSPTGPNTGELFF
>.|.|TRBV7-6|TRBJ2-1
TGTGCCAGCAGCTTAGGGGACAAGCAGTTCTTC
CASSLGDKQFF
>TRBD1|.|TRBV2|TRBJ1-6
TGTGCCACCAGGACAGGGAGCCTTAATTCACCCCTCCACTTT
CATRTGSLNSPLHF
>.|.|TRBV30|TRBJ2-7
TGTGCCTGGAGTGTAGAGTACGAGCAGTACTTC
CAWSVEYEQYF
>TRBD2|few|TRBV10-2|TRBJ2-3
TGCGCCAGCAAAGTAGCGGGAGGCACAGATACGCAGTATTTT
CASKVAGGTDTQYF
>TRBD1|once|TRBV5-1|TRBJ2-5
TGCGCCAGCAGCCTTATCGGACAGGGAGAGACCCAGTACTTC
CASSLIGQGETQYF
>TRBD1|.|TRBV19|TRBJ2-2
TGTGCCAGTACCACTTGGGGGACAGCGAACACCGGGGAGCTGTTTTTT
CASTTWGTANTGELFF
>.|few|TRBV28|TRBJ1-2
TGTGCCAGCAGACTACGACAGGACTATGGCTACACCTTC
CASRLRQDYGYTF
>.|.|TRBV30|TRBJ2-2
TGTGCCTGGAGTGACAGGGTCGGGACCGGGGAGCTGTTTTTT
CAWSDRVGTGELFF
>.|.|TRBV5-1|TRBJ1-1
TGCGCCAGCAGCTCGGGGGGGGGAAGGAACACTGAAGCTTTCTTT
CASSSGGGRNTEAFF
>.|.|TRBV11-2|TRBJ2-5
TGTGCCAGCAGCTTGGCGGGGGCTGGGCAAGAGACCCAGTACTTC
CASSLAGAGQETQYF
>TRBD1|.|TRBV4-3|TRBJ2-7
TGCGCCAGCAGCTTGACCGGACAGGGGCGGGACGAGCAGTACTTC
CASSLTGQGRDEQYF
>.|.|TRBV29-1|TRBJ2-3
TGCAGCGGCCAGGGTTCAGATACGCAGTATTTT
CSGQGSDTQYF
>.|.|TRBV28|TRBJ1-5
TGTGCCAGCAGCCCCGCGGGTAATAGCAATCAGCCCCAGCATTTT
CASSPAGNSNQPQHF
>.|.|TRBV5-6|TRBJ2-5
TGTGCCAGCAGCCCAGGGCTACAAGAGACCCAGTACTTC
CASSPGLQETQYF
>TRBD2|.|TRBV4-3|TRBJ2-3
TGCGCCAGCAGCCAAGGACTAGCGGGACCCACAGATACGCAGTATTTT
CASSQGLAGPTDTQYF
>TRBD1|.|TRBV18|TRBJ1-1
TGTGCCAGCTCACCCCGCGGGTCAGGGGGCTTTAACACTGAAGCTTTCTTT
CASSPRGSGGFNTEAFF
>.|.|TRBV25-1|TRBJ2-4
TGTGCCAGCAGTGAGGTAGATAAAAACATTCAGTACTTC
CASSEVDKNIQYF
>.|.|TRBV7-9|TRBJ2-3
TGTGCCAGCAGCTTAGTAACAACAGATACGCAGTATTTT
CASSLVTTDTQYF
>TRBD1|.|TRBV5-4|TRBJ2-7
TGTGCCAGCAGCCGAGAAGGTAAAGGACAGGCCCACGAGCAGTACTTC
CASSREGKGQAHEQYF
>.|.|TRBV28|TRBJ1-5
TGTGCCAGCAGTAGCGCCGGCTTTAGCAATCAGCCCCAGCATTTT
CASSSAGFSNQPQHF
>TRBD1|.|TRBV30|TRBJ1-6
TGTGCCAGGGACAGGGGTGATTCACCCCTCCACTTT
CARDRGDSPLHF
>.|.|TRBV7-2|TRBJ2-5
TGTGCCAGCAGCCTAACAGGGTATCCAAGAGAGACCCAGTACTTC
CASSLTGYPRETQYF